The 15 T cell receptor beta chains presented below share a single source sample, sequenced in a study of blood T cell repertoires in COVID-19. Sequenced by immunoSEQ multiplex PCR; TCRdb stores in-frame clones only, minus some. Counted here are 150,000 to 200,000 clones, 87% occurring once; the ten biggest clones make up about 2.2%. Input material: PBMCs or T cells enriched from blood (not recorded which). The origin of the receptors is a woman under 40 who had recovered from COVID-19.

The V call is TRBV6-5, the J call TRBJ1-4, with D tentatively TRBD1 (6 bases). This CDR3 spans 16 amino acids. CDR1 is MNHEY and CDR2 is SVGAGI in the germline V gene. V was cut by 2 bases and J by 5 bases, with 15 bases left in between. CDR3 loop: CASSYGSDSPNEKLFF. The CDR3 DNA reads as TGTGCCAGCAGTTACGGTTCGGACAGTCCAAATGAAAAACTGTTTTTT.

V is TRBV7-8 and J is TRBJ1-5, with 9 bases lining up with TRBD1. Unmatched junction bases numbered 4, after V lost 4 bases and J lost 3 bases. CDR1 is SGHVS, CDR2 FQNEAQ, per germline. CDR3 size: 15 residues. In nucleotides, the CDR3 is TGTGCCAGCAGCTCACGACAGGGGGACAATCAGCCCCAGCATTTT. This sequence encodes CASSSRQGDNQPQHF.

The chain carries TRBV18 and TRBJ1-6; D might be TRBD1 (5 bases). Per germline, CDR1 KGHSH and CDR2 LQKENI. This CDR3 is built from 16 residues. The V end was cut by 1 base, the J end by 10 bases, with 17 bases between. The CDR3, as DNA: TGTGCCAGCTCACCACGCCCTACGGGGGACCGATCACCCCTCCACTTT. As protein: CASSPRPTGDRSPLHF.

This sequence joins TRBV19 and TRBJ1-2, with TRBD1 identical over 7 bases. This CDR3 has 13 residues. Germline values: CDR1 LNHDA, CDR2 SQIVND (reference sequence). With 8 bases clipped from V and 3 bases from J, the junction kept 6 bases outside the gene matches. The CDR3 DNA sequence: TGTGCCAGTCTACCAGGGACAGACTATGGCTACACCTTC. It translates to CASLPGTDYGYTF.

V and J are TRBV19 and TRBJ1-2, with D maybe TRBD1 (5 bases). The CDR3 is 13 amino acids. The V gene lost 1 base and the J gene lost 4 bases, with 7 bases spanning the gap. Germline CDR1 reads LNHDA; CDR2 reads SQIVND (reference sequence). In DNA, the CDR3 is TGTGCCAGTAGTATAGCAGGGATCTATGGCTACACCTTC. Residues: CASSIAGIYGYTF.

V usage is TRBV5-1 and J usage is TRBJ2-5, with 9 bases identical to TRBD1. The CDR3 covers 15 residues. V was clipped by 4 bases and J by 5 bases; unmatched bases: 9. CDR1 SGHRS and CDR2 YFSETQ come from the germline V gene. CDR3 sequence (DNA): TGCGCCAGCAGCCCGGGACAGGGCCCGGAGGAGACCCAGTACTTC. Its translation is CASSPGQGPEETQYF. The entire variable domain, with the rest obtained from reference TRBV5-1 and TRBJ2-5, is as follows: KAGVTQTPRYLIKTRGQQVTLSCSPISGHRSVSWYQQTPGQGLQFLFEYFSETQRNKGNFPGRFSGRQFSNSRSEMNVSTLELGDSALYLCASSPGQGPEETQYFGPGTRLLVL.

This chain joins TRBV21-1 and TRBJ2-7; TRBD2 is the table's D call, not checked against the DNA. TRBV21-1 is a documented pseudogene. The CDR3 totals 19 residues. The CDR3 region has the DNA TGTGCCAGCAGCAAAGTATCCCGCAGGGGACTAGCGGGGACGCACGAGCAGTACTTC. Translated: CASSKVSRRGLAGTHEQYF.

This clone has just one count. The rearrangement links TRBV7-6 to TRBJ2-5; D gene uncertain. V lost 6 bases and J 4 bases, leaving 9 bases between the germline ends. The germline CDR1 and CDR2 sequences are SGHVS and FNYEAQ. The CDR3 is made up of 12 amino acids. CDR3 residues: CASRAIGETQYF. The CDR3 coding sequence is TGTGCCAGCAGAGCGATTGGAGAGACCCAGTACTTC.

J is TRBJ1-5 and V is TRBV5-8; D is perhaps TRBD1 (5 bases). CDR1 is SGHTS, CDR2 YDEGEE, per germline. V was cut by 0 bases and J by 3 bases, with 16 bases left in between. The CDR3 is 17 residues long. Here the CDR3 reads CASSLVVGSGFNQPQHF. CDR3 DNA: TGTGCCAGCAGCTTGGTGGTAGGCTCAGGGTTCAATCAGCCCCAGCATTTT.

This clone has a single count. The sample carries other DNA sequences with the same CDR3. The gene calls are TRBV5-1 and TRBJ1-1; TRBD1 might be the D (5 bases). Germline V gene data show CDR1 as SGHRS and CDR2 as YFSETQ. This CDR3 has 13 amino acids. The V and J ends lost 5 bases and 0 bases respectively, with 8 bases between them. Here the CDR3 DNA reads TGCGCCAGCAGAACAGGAGTGAACACTGAAGCTTTCTTT. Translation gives CASRTGVNTEAFF.

CDR3 sequence: CASSRGTSGAYQETQYF. Here the CDR3 DNA reads TGTGCCAGCAGTCGAGGGACTAGCGGGGCGTACCAAGAGACCCAGTACTTC. The V and J genes are TRBV2 and TRBJ2-5, with 13 positions matching TRBD2. Germline V gene sequence: CDR1 SNHLY, CDR2 FYNNEI. The CDR3 sequence is 17 residues long. Trimming at V came to 5 bases and at J to 0 bases, leaving 6 bases not matched to a gene. Complete variable domain (other parts from reference TRBV2 and TRBJ2-5): EPEVTQTPSHQVTQMGQEVILRCVPISNHLYFYWYRQILGQKVEFLVSFYNNEISEKSEIFDDQFSVERPDGSNFTLKIRSTKLEDSAMYFCASSRGTSGAYQETQYFGPGTRLLVL.

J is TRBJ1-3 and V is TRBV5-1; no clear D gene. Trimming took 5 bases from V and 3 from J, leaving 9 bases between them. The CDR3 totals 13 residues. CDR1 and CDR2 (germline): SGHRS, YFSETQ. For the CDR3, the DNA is TGCGCCAGCAGTGCCGCGGATGGAAACACCATATATTTT. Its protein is CASSAADGNTIYF.

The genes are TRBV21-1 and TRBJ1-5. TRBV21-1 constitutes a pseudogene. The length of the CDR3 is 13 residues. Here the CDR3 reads CASSKGGFQPQHF. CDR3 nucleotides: TGTGCCAGCAGCAAGGGGGGGTTCCAGCCCCAGCATTTT.

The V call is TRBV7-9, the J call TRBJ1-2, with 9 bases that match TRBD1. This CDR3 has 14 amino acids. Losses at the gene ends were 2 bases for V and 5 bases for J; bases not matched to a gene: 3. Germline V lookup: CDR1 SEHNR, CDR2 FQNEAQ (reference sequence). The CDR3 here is CASSLRQGVYGYTF. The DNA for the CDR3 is TGTGCCAGCAGCTTAAGACAGGGGGTGTATGGCTACACCTTC.

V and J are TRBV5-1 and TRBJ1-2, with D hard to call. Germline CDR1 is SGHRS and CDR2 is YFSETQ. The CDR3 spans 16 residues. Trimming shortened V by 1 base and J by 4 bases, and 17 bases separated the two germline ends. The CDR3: CASSLLSVPGSYGYTF. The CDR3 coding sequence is TGCGCCAGCAGCTTGTTATCGGTCCCGGGATCCTATGGCTACACCTTC.